This T cell receptor beta chain is drawn from a study of cytomegalovirus exposure and HLA in healthy donors. Overall study results and limits: The majority of TCR sequences were rare, yet some public TCRs appeared in many donors.

A remark on this clone: Its target is unknown.

Primers: 60 Vbeta forward and 13 Jbeta reverse. Libraries were prepared by immunoSEQ multiplex PCR; TCRdb keeps only in-frame clonotypes and omits some of them. The table includes 150,000 to 200,000 clones, 86% detected once. This receptor was identified in a woman under 30 in good health and CMV-seronegative. Material: PBMCs.

DNA for the CDR3: TGTGCCAGCGCTCCGAGTCGTCAAGAGACCCAGTACTTC. Its protein is CASAPSRQETQYF. The chain employs TRBV27 and TRBJ2-5; no definite D call. V shed 8 bases and J shed 2 bases, with 12 bases lying between them. Germline V gene data show CDR1 as MNHEY and CDR2 as SMNVEV (reference sequence). The CDR3 has 13 residues.